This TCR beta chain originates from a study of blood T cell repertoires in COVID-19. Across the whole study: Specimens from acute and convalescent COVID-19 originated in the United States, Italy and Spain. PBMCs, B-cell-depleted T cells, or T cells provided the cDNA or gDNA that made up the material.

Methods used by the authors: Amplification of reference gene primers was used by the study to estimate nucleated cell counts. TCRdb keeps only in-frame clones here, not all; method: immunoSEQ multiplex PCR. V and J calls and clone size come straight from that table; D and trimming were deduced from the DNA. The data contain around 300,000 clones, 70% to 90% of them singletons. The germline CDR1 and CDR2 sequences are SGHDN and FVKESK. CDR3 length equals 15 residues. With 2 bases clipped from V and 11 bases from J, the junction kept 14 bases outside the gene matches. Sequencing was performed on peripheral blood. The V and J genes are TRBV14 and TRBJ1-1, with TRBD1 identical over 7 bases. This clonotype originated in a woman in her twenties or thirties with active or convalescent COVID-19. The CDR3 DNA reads TGTGCCAGCAGCCAAACCACCGGGAGACAGGGCGGCGCTTTCTTT. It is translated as CASSQTTGRQGGAFF.